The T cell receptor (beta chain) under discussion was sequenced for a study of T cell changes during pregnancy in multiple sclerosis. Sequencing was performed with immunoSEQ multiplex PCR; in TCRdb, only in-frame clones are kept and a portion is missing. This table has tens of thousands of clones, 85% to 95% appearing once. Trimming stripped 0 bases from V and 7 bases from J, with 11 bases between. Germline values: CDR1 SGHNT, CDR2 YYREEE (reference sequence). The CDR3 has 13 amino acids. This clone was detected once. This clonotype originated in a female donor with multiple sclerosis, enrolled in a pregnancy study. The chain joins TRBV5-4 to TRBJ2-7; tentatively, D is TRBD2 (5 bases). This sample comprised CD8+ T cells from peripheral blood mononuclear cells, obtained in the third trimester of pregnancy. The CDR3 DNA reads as TGTGCCAGCAGCTTGGGACGGGGAAATGAGCAGTACTTC. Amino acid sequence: CASSLGRGNEQYF.